This T cell receptor beta chain was documented in a study of T-cell reconstitution after alpha-beta-depleted transplantation in children. Findings of the study overall: Some patients' high day-60 TCRbeta diversity was traced to surviving recipient T cells and thymic progenitors. Roughly two months post-transplant, alpha-beta T cells reportedly originated from several hundred graft clones that had expanded.

The CDR3 is 13 residues long. Germline trimming cut 0 bases from V and 8 bases from J; bases unmatched to any gene: 4. Per the germline V gene, CDR1 is DFQATT and CDR2 is SNEGSKA (reference sequence). A remark on this clonotype: Its target is unknown.

Preparation of the TCRbeta library used unique molecular identifiers. Each CDR3 protein is one row after TCRdb ran MiXCR on the PCR reads. In the table there are under 250,000 distinct CDR3 sequences, 20% to 30% of which are singletons. J is TRBJ1-2 and V is TRBV20-1; 9 bases agree with TRBD1. The origin of this receptor is a female patient aged 2-15 years who had a stem cell transplant for congenital amegakaryocytic thrombocytopenia, so the T cells may come from the graft donor. Sequencing used PBMCs, mostly from graft donor cells, obtained 360 days after TCRalphabeta/CD19-depleted stem cell transplant. The chain's CDR3 is CSARDKGQGGYTF. The CDR3 coding sequence is TGCAGTGCTAGAGATAAGGGACAGGGCGGCTACACCTTC.